A single sample gave rise to the 3 T cell receptor beta chains below, sequenced in a study of blood T cell repertoires in COVID-19. Only in-frame clones appear in the TCRdb table, and some are missing; sequencing was by immunoSEQ multiplex PCR. The sample has 80,000 or so clones; around 86% are singletons. Sequenced: peripheral blood. The receptors derive from a woman in her fifties or sixties with acute or convalescent COVID-19.

CDR3 sequence reads: CASSYSLQGKGNTQYF. The CDR3 DNA reads as TGCGCCAGCAGCTATAGCCTTCAGGGAAAAGGGAATACGCAGTATTTT. The chain couples TRBV4-3 to TRBJ2-3, with D tentatively TRBD1 (5 bases). CDR1 is LGHNA and CDR2 is YSLEER in the germline V gene. The CDR3 covers 16 residues. V lost 5 bases and J lost 7, with 22 bases in between.

The chain combines TRBV27 with TRBJ2-7; 7 nucleotides match TRBD2. This CDR3 has 16 amino acids. Germline CDR1 is MNHEY and CDR2 is SMNVEV (reference sequence). V dropped 4 bases and J dropped 2; count of bases not matched to a gene: 11. The CDR3, as DNA: TGTGCCAGCAGTTCAATTTCTAGCGGACAACCCTACGAGCAGTACTTC. Encoded protein: CASSSISSGQPYEQYF.

The rearrangement joins TRBV11-2 to TRBJ2-5; 7 bases align to TRBD2. Germline V gene data show CDR1 as SGHAT and CDR2 as FQNNGV. CDR3 size: 16 residues. V shed 1 base and J 0 bases; nucleotides not matched to a gene: 5. The CDR3 DNA reads as TGTGCCAGCAGCTTAGTCCCGAGCGGGGACCAAGAGACCCAGTACTTC. Translation gives CASSLVPSGDQETQYF.